This T cell receptor beta chain stems from a study of regulatory T cells in long-lasting Graves disease (dated by TCRdb to the early 2020s). Background on the whole study: Antithyroid drugs had been taken for less than 3 months by newly diagnosed Graves' disease patients. The study took place in China and was registered as a clinical trial. Peripheral blood TCR sequencing and RNA sequencing compared persistent Graves' disease patients with newly diagnosed Graves' disease patients. A total of approximately 35 samples underwent TCR sequencing: around 13 from persistent and some 20 from newly diagnosed Graves' disease patients. What the authors observed across the whole study: Preferential use of TRBV28, TRBJ1-2 and TRBJ2-5 was observed in persistent disease, whereas TRBV20-1 and TRBJ2-1 were favored in newly diagnosed disease. More public clonotypes were shared among persistent patients (2,741) than among newly diagnosed patients (more than 900). Sequencing and analysis were limited to the TCR beta chain. As a limitation, the authors acknowledged that the small sample size may reduce accuracy. Compared with newly diagnosed patients, persistent Graves' disease patients had lower TCR Shannon entropy and fewer highly expanded clones, which suggests clonal expansion. Only peripheral blood was studied, because thyroid tissue, the primary lesion, was inaccessible.

Library preparation employed multiplex PCR. Sequencer: Illumina HiSeq 4000. TCR beta libraries were built with iRepertoire HTBI primers and Arm-PCR amplification of CDR3 regions. Before sequencing, the PCR products underwent gel purification. Processing in the source paper ran as follows. A total of around 59 TRBV and under 15 TRBJ segments were identified across samples and were used for gene usage analysis of CDR3 amino acid clonotypes. Filtered high-quality paired reads were merged into contigs using COPE and FqMerger. BLAST was used to align contigs to the IMGT TRBV, TRBD and TRBJ reference genes, and CDR3 was defined following IMGT. Any clonotype with a frequency above 0.1% was counted as a highly expanded clone. Shannon entropy was used to measure repertoire diversity, and the Gini coefficient was used to measure V-J evenness. A clonotype found in more than one individual was treated as public. The raw public reads went through TCRdb reprocessing: fastp at Q25, MiXCR clone calling, in-frame beta chains kept. All rows with the same CDR3 protein become a single entry with the most common DNA and genes. It is TCRdb's table, rather than the study itself, that gives the V and J calls and clone size. This sample comprises fewer than 650,000 distinct CDR3 sequences, around 15% of them detected only once. The ten most abundant clones make up about 12% of the sample.

This clonotype was detected ten times or more. Its antigen remains unidentified. No much larger clonotype is one base removed from it; base qualities were not supplied. CDR1 and CDR2, per the germline V gene, are SNHLY and FYNNEI. V loses 1 base of germline sequence and J loses 0 bases, and the interval between the two ends is 12 bases. The CDR3 holds 17 amino acids from the cysteine to the phenylalanine. Of all the DNA, just the CDR3 is kept, 51 bases in frame from base 1. The time point label for this specimen denotes: newly diagnosed GD, antithyroid drugs for less than 3 months. For both TCR sequencing and RNA sequencing, RNA was extracted from PBMCs using TRIzol. Graves' disease was diagnosed according to American Thyroid Association guidelines. The patients came from an endocrinology department in Xi'an, China. From each patient, 8 to 10 milliliters of peripheral blood was collected into an EDTA anticoagulant tube. Ficoll Paque Plus density gradient separation was used to isolate PBMCs, and no additional T cell sorting was done. An Agilent 2100 Bioanalyzer and agarose gel were used to check RNA quality, and a NanoDrop 2000 was used to measure RNA concentration.

These data were also filed under a second study, of T cells in Graves' hyperthyroidism and ophthalmopathy. As the second publication notes: Graves' hyperthyroidism was defined as stable when no progression to ophthalmopathy occurred over 18 months of follow-up. Hyperthyroidism patients were newly diagnosed, had a disease duration of under 2 months, and were aged 18 to 65 years. Patients with uncontrolled infections, other autoimmune diseases, pregnancy or lactation were excluded. Clinical symptoms, serum thyroxine and TRAb, thyroid ultrasound, and orbital computed tomography formed the basis for the diagnoses. The TCR CDR3 was subjected to a first round of RT-PCR using the HTBI primer set and the Qiagen OneStep RT-PCR kit. Most expanded thyroid clonotypes (frequency above 0.001) were also detected in blood, a finding suggesting that blood repertoires may reflect thyroid immune responses. A model built on a 13 V-J signature distinguished ophthalmopathy from stable hyperthyroidism, reaching around 88% sensitivity and about 81% specificity in cross-validation and 80%/75% in testing. In validation, the model predicted progression to ophthalmopathy with approximately 70% sensitivity and around 72% specificity, a median of approximately 6.5 months before onset. A discovery cohort of about 100 patients, roughly 43 with Graves' ophthalmopathy and fewer than 65 with stable Graves' hyperthyroidism, was used to find distinguishing TCR V-J signatures. Prospective prediction of ophthalmopathy was tested in an independent validation cohort of approximately 18 hyperthyroidism patients and 17 patients who later progressed to ophthalmopathy. The 85 to 100 discovery patients were randomly split 7:3 into training and test sets. In addition, the study compared T-cell repertoires in thyroid tissue and in blood from a handful of Graves' hyperthyroidism patients. Once sampling was done, hyperthyroidism patients were given methimazole at a starting dose of 30 mg daily, whereas ophthalmopathy patients were given high-dose intravenous methylprednisolone. Libraries were constructed in a second round of multiplex PCR, after which size selection and purification were carried out. Libraries were sequenced paired-end with 100 bp reads on an Illumina HiSeq2000. SOAPnuke was used to process the raw data, with reads discarded if the reads contained adapters or uncalled bases, had a mean Phred below 15, or lacked an exact constant-primer or identifier match. High-quality paired reads were merged using COPE v1.2.5, and each unique nucleotide sequence was defined as a clonotype. MiTCR v1.1 was used to align clonotypes to the IMGT TRBV, TRBD and TRBJ reference segments. The analysis was restricted to V-J combinations with a frequency above 0.0001, which together covered just over 99% of the repertoires. A TCS score was defined as the ratio of F50 (clonal expansion) to E x V (chaos), with BLOSUM62-based TCRdist applied between CDR3 peptides within each V-J. Welch's t-statistics and random forest reduced just over 500 V-J features to roughly 13, which were used in a naive Bayes classifier (R e1071). Sample size was not statistically predetermined, and blinding of investigators to group allocation was not performed. The paper reports TCR Vbeta CDR3 sequencing of some 140 peripheral blood samples: fewer than 50 ophthalmopathy, fewer than 80 hyperthyroidism and 17 progressor patients.

Here the chain combines TRBV2 and TRBJ2-2; tentative D gene TRBD2, with 6 bases matching. This sequence was found in a man aged 18 to 30 with Graves disease. Donor details come from another sample of the same person, matched by shared clones. The input for sequencing was peripheral blood mononuclear cells (PBMCs), taken at new diagnosis, from a patient treated with antithyroid drugs. The nucleotide sequence reads as follows: TGTGCCAGCAGTGAAGTCGGCGGGGCCCCGAACACCGGGGAGCTGTTTTTT. The resulting protein is CASSEVGGAPNTGELFF.